Listed below are T cell receptor beta chains from one sample, sequenced in a study of T cells after somatic rescue of genetic block. This table comes from immunoSEQ multiplex PCR, and its TCRdb copy is limited to in-frame clones, with some not included. This sample carries 14,000 to 15,000 clones, about two thirds of them seen once, and the ten largest clones take approximately 14%. Material for sequencing was peripheral blood mononuclear cells (PBMCs). The receptors come from a boy aged 5-17 years. CDR3s include the opening cysteine and the closing phenylalanine or tryptophan. D genes are given only for firm matches. Expanded clones are given a class, and other clones once, few, many or no size at all.

NA	TRBJ2-7	TRBV7-9	NA	CASSLEGLSYEQYF	TGTGCCAGCAGCTTAGAAGGACTTTCCTACGAGCAGTACTTC
medium-sized	TRBJ1-4	TRBV7-9	NA	CASSLLGPNEKLFF	TGTGCCAGCAGCTTATTAGGGCCTAATGAAAAACTGTTTTTT
NA	TRBJ1-5	TRBV19	TRBD1	CASSIVPFRDRANSNQPQHF	TGTGCCAGTAGTATAGTCCCTTTCCGGGACAGGGCAAATAGCAATCAGCCCCAGCATTTT
NA	TRBJ1-5	TRBV7-9	NA	CASSPIGSGDQPQHF	TGTGCCAGCAGTCCCATCGGTTCGGGGGATCAGCCCCAGCATTTT
NA	TRBJ2-5	TRBV9	TRBD2	CASSVGTSGRVQETQYF	TGTGCCAGCAGCGTAGGGACTAGCGGGAGGGTTCAAGAGACCCAGTACTTC
NA	TRBJ2-7	TRBV15	NA	CATSRDRTETYEQYF	TGTGCCACCAGCAGAGATCGGACAGAGACCTACGAGCAGTACTTC
NA	TRBJ2-6	TRBV6-4	NA	CASTAFSGANVLTF	TGTGCCAGCACCGCGTTCTCTGGGGCCAACGTCCTGACTTTC
NA	TRBJ1-1	TRBV5-5	NA	CASSLAGQDFVAFF	TGTGCCAGCAGCTTGGCCGGGCAGGACTTTGTAGCTTTCTTT
NA	TRBJ2-7	TRBV5-6	TRBD1	CASSPTGVPYEQYF	TGTGCCAGCAGCCCGACAGGGGTCCCCTACGAGCAGTACTTC
NA	TRBJ2-7	TRBV30	TRBD2	CAWSGGLAGYEQYF	TGTGCCTGGAGCGGGGGACTAGCCGGCTACGAGCAGTACTTC
NA	TRBJ1-4	TRBV18	NA	CASSPSATNEKLFF	TGTGCCAGCTCACCATCGGCAACTAATGAAAAACTGTTTTTT
NA	TRBJ1-1	TRBV11-2	NA	CASSFGGRGTEAFF	TGTGCCAGCAGCTTCGGAGGGAGGGGCACTGAAGCTTTCTTT
NA	TRBJ2-3	TRBV5-1	NA	CASSSRRFTDTQYF	TGCGCCAGCAGCTCGAGGCGGTTCACAGATACGCAGTATTTT
NA	TRBJ1-1	TRBV27	NA	CASSLRLSTEAFF	TGTGCCAGCAGTTTAAGGCTGAGCACTGAAGCTTTCTTT
NA	TRBJ2-7	TRBV6-5	NA	CASSLGYEQYF	TGTGCCAGCAGTCTAGGCTACGAGCAGTACTTC
NA	TRBJ1-1	TRBV7-3	NA	CASSLQGRGTEAFF	TGTGCCAGCAGCTTGCAGGGACGGGGCACTGAAGCTTTCTTT
NA	TRBJ2-3	TRBV9	TRBD1	CASSRRQGPLLNTDTQYF	TGTGCCAGCAGTCGTAGACAGGGGCCGCTTCTTAACACAGATACGCAGTATTTT